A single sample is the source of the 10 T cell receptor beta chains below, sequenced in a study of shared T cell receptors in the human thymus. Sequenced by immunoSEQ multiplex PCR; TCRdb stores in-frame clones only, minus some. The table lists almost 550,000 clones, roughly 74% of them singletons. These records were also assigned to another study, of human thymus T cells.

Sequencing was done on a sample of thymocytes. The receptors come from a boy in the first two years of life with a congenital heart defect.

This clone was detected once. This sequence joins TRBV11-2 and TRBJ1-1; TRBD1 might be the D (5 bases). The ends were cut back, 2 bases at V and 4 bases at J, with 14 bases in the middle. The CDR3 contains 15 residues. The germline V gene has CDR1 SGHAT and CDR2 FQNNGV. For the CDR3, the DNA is TGTGCCAGCAGCTTATCGCGGGGCTGGGGCACTGAAGCTTTCTTT. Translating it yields CASSLSRGWGTEAFF. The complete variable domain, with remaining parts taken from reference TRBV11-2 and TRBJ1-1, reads EAGVAQSPRYKIIEKRQSVAFWCNPISGHATLYWYQQILGQGPKLLIQFQNNGVVDDSQLPKDRFSAERLKGVDSTLKIQPAKLEDSAVYLCASSLSRGWGTEAFFGQGTRLTVV.

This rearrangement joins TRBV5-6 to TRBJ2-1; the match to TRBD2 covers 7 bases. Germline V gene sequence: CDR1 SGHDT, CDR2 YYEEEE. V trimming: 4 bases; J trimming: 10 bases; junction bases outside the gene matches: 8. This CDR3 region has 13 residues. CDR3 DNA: TGTGCCAGCAGCCTGACTAGCAAGCACGAGCAGTTCTTC. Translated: CASSLTSKHEQFF.

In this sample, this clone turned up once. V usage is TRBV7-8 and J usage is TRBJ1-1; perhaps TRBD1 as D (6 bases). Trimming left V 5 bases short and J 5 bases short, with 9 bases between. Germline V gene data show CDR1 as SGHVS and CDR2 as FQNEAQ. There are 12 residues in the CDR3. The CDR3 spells CASSPQGTEAFF. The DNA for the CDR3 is TGTGCCAGCAGCCCACAGGGTACTGAAGCTTTCTTT.

The chain's CDR3 is CASSYLGRINQPQHF. The CDR3 DNA reads as TGTGCCAGCAGTTACCTGGGGCGGATCAATCAGCCCCAGCATTTT. This chain connects TRBV6-6 to TRBJ1-5; possible D gene TRBD1, 5 bases. The CDR3 covers 15 residues. Trimming left V 2 bases short and J 3 bases short, with 11 bases between. CDR1 is MNHNY and CDR2 is SVGAGI in the germline V gene (reference sequence).

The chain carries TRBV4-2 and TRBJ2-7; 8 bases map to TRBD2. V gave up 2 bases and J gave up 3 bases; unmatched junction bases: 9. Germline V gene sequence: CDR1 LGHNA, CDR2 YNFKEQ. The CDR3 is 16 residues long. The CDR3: CASSQWRAGERYEQYF. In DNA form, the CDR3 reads TGTGCCAGCAGCCAATGGAGAGCGGGGGAACGCTACGAGCAGTACTTC.

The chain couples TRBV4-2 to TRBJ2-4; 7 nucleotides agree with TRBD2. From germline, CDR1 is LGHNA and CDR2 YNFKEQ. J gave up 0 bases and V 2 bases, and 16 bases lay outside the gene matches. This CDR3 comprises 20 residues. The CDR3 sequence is CASSQRPASGILLAKNIQYF. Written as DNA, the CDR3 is TGTGCCAGCAGCCAAAGGCCGGCTAGCGGAATTTTATTAGCCAAAAACATTCAGTACTTC.

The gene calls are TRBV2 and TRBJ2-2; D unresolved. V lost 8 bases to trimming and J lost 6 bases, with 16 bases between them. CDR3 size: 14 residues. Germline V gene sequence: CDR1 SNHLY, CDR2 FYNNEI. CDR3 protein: CASDVLEPAGELFF. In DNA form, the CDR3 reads TGTGCCAGCGACGTCCTAGAACCCGCCGGGGAGCTGTTTTTT.

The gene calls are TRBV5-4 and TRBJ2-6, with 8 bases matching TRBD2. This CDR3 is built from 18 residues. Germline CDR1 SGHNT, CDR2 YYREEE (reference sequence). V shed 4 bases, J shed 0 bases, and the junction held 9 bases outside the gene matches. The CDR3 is CASSGGPSGHSGANVLTF. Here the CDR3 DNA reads TGTGCCAGCAGCGGGGGGCCTAGCGGGCACTCTGGGGCCAACGTCCTGACTTTC.

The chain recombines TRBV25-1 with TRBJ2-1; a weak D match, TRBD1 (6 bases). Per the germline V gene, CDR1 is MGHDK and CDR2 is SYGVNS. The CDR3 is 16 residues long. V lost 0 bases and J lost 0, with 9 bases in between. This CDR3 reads CASSEYLQGSYNEQFF. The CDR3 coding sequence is TGTGCCAGCAGTGAATACCTACAGGGCTCCTACAATGAGCAGTTCTTC.

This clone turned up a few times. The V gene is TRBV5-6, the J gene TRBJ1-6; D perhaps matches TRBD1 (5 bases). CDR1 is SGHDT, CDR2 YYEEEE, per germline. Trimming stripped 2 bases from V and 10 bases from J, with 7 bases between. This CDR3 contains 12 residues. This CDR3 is CASSFQGSPLHF. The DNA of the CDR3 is TGTGCCAGCAGCTTTCAGGGATCACCCCTCCACTTT.